This T cell receptor (beta chain) was retrieved from a study of neoadjuvant anti-PD-1 for oral cavity cancer. Germline V gives CDR1 MNHEY, CDR2 SMNVEV (reference sequence). The trim removed 3 bases at V and 4 bases at J, leaving 3 bases unmatched. The CDR3 spans 14 residues. Most PBMC samples had approximately 480 ng input DNA in six replicates. Sequencing used immunoSEQ multiplex PCR; TCRdb keeps in-frame clones, though not all of them. The table shows around 70,000 clones, with about 88% occurring only once. Stated time point: after neoadjuvant nivolumab, at surgical resection. Cohort: HPV-negative, locally advanced oral cavity squamous cell carcinoma patients.

The receptor's source is a person between 40 and 85 years old with oral cavity squamous cell carcinoma. Sequenced material: PBMCs, taken after nivolumab (anti-PD-1) treatment. This rearrangement joins TRBV27 to TRBJ2-7; 10 bases are shared with TRBD2. The CDR3 sequence is CASSLASGSYEQYF. CDR3 nucleotides: TGTGCCAGCAGTTTGGCTAGCGGGAGTTACGAGCAGTACTTC.